What follows are 24 T cell receptor beta chains derived from one specimen sequenced in a study of T cell clonality in common variable immunodeficiency. Profiled with immunoSEQ multiplex PCR; TCRdb holds only in-frame clones, not every one. The sample shows 9,400 or so clones, none of them appearing just once. No antigens are known for them. General study points: Common variable immunodeficiency TCR beta sequences reportedly had fewer deletions and N-nucleotide insertions.

Material: peripheral blood mononuclear cells. Every receptor here comes from a human donor with common variable immunodeficiency.

The table lists this clone with many counts. Read sequence stops 3 residues before the CDR3 end, and the germline J gene provides the missing end. The V and J genes are TRBV10-1 and TRBJ2-7, with D perhaps TRBD2 (6 bases). The CDR3 consists of 14 residues. V dropped 3 bases and J dropped 5 bases, with 14 bases sitting between them. The germline V gene has CDR1 WNHNN and CDR2 SYGVQD (reference sequence). The CDR3 protein is CASSDPAGFHEQYF. Partial CDR3 DNA: TGCGCCAGCAGTGACCCCGCGGGATTCCACGAG.

This clone was observed many times. The sequenced fragment ends 3 residues before the CDR3 boundary, so the rest is inferred from the germline J gene. The V gene is TRBV20-1, the J gene TRBJ2-1; 14 positions match TRBD2. The length of the CDR3 is 19 residues. Per the germline V gene, CDR1 is DFQATT and CDR2 is SNEGSKA (reference sequence). With 0 bases clipped from V and 3 bases from J, the junction kept 10 bases outside the gene matches. The DNA read from the CDR3 is TGCAGTGCTAGAGATCCCCGGACTAGCGGGGGGATACGCTACAATGAG. Translated, it gives CSARDPRTSGGIRYNE. The whole CDR3 protein is CSARDPRTSGGIRYNEQFF.

This clone was observed many times. The sequenced fragment ends 3 residues before the CDR3 boundary, so the rest is inferred from the germline J gene. V is TRBV10-2 and J is TRBJ1-2, with D maybe TRBD1 (6 bases). The V and J ends lost 6 bases and 2 bases respectively, with 10 bases between them. Germline lookup yields CDR1 WSHSY and CDR2 SAAADI. This CDR3 is built from 13 residues. CDR3 bases read: TGCGCCAGCAGGGACAGTTTAAACTATGGC. Residues: CASRDSLNYG. The full CDR3 reads CASRDSLNYGYTF.

At least ten counts were recorded for this clone. The read terminates 3 residues before the CDR3 end, so the remaining end is supplied by the germline J gene. The chain joins TRBV19 to TRBJ1-1; D might be TRBD1 (5 bases). The CDR3 covers 16 residues. Germline-derived CDR1 and CDR2 are LNHDA and SQIVND (reference sequence). V lost 3 bases and J 5 bases, leaving 19 bases between the germline ends. CDR3 in amino acids: CASSIPAGDPKTEAFF. The DNA read from the CDR3 is TGTGCCAGTAGTATCCCCGCGGGGGATCCTAAGACTGAA.

This clone appeared many times. With the read ending 3 residues before the CDR3 end, the germline J gene is used to fill in that end. The gene calls are TRBV7-7 and TRBJ2-5; possibly TRBD1 for D (5 bases). CDR3 length equals 14 residues. V lost 1 base and J lost 4, with 10 bases in between. The germline V gene has CDR1 SSHAT and CDR2 FNYEAQ (reference sequence). The CDR3 bases that were read are TGTGCCAGCAGCTTAGGGGGCAGGGCAGAGACC. Protein sequence: CASSLGGRAET. The complete CDR3 reads CASSLGGRAETQYF.

This clone was seen at least ten times. Incomplete CDR3 DNA: TGTGCCAGCAGCGACCTGGGCCTGGGGCTTAACTATGGC. Its protein product is CASSDLGLGLNYG. The whole CDR3 reads CASSDLGLGLNYGYTF. The chain is built from TRBV3-1 (or the pseudogene TRBV3-2) and TRBJ1-2, with D tentatively TRBD1 (5 bases). The read ends 3 residues before the CDR3 terminus; that terminus is restored from the germline J gene. This CDR3 spans 16 amino acids. Germline V gene lookup returns CDR1 LGHDT and CDR2 YNNKEL (reference sequence). Trimming left V 5 bases short and J 1 base short, with 17 bases between.

There are many counts of this clone. The CDR3 end falls 3 residues outside the read, so it is completed with the germline J gene. The gene calls are TRBV27 and TRBJ1-5; tentative D call: TRBD1 (5 bases). This CDR3 region has 14 residues. Trimming shortened V by 5 bases and J by 4 bases, and 12 bases separated the two germline ends. Germline CDR1 reads MNHEY; CDR2 reads SMNVEV (reference sequence). The CDR3 is CASSGAGLNQPQHF. CDR3 DNA (partial): TGTGCCAGCAGTGGGGCAGGGCTAAATCAGCCC.

This clone appeared many times. Read sequence stops 3 residues before the CDR3 end, and the germline J gene provides the missing end. The V call is TRBV18, the J call TRBJ2-3; 8 positions agree with TRBD1. Germline assignment: CDR1 KGHSH and CDR2 LQKENI. V was pared by 1 base and J by 2 bases, with 8 bases of the junction left unmatched. The CDR3 runs to 17 residues. Incomplete CDR3 DNA: TGTGCCAGCTCACCACAGCCGCACAGGGGGAACACAGATACG. Protein: CASSPQPHRGNTDT. The whole CDR3 sequence reads CASSPQPHRGNTDTQYF.

This clone was seen only a few times. Read coverage stops 3 residues before the CDR3 terminus; the germline J gene supplies the remainder. The chain is built from TRBV19 and TRBJ2-7; D may be TRBD2 (7 bases). CDR1 is LNHDA, CDR2 SQIVND, per germline (reference sequence). The CDR3 is 15 amino acids. V shed 7 bases and J shed 2 bases, with 18 bases lying between them. This chain's CDR3 is CASILGGDGAYEQYF. The part of the CDR3 DNA that was read is TGTGCCAGTATTTTAGGGGGGGACGGAGCCTACGAG. The full variable domain, its missing parts supplied by reference TRBV19 and TRBJ2-7, is DGGITQSPKYLFRKEGQNVTLSCEQNLNHDAMYWYRQDPGQGLRLIYYSQIVNDFQKGDIAEGYSVSREKKESFPLTVTSAQKNPTAFYLCASILGGDGAYEQYFGPGTRLTVT.

This clone has at least ten counts. The CDR3 end falls 3 residues outside the read, so it is completed with the germline J gene. The rearrangement links TRBV18 to TRBJ1-1; D uncertain. Germline loops: CDR1 KGHSH, CDR2 LQKENI. The V end lost 8 bases, the J end lost 1 base, and 11 bases lay between the germline ends. CDR3 length: 13 residues. The sequenced part of the CDR3 DNA is TGTGCCAGCCAGGCCGTGGAGAACACTGAA. Amino acid sequence: CASQAVENTE. The entire CDR3 reads CASQAVENTEAFF.

In this sample, this clone turned up many times. Sequencing ends 3 residues short of the CDR3 end; the germline J gene provides the rest. The chain combines TRBV7-9 with TRBJ2-3; 7 bases agree with TRBD2. There are 15 residues in the CDR3. The ends lost 5 bases at V and 2 bases at J; junction bases unmatched: 7. CDR1 is SEHNR and CDR2 is FQNEAQ in the germline V gene (reference sequence). The CDR3 sequence: CASSVSGALTDTQYF. Incomplete CDR3 DNA: TGTGCCAGCAGCGTCAGCGGGGCCCTCACAGATACG.

A few counts support this clone. The read falls 3 residues short of the CDR3 end, and the missing part is taken from the germline J gene. The chain carries TRBV7-2 and TRBJ1-1; D may be TRBD1 (5 bases). Germline assignment: CDR1 SGHTA and CDR2 FQGNSA. Trimming took 6 bases from V and 7 from J, leaving 15 bases between them. The CDR3 covers 13 residues. The part of the CDR3 DNA that was read is TGTGCCAGCAGAATCCCCCTAGGGGATGAA. Translated: CASRIPLGDE. The whole CDR3 protein is CASRIPLGDEAFF.

This clone appeared many times. Read sequence stops 3 residues before the CDR3 end, and the germline J gene provides the missing end. V is TRBV5-1 and J is TRBJ2-1, with 10 bases fitting TRBD2. This CDR3 is built from 16 residues. CDR1 is SGHRS and CDR2 is YFSETQ in the germline V gene. V lost 1 base, J lost 7 bases, and 8 bases stayed unmatched. The CDR3 is CASSLIAGGMGNEQFF. The CDR3 bases that were read are TGCGCCAGCAGCTTGATAGCGGGAGGCATGGGAAATGAG.

This clone was observed at least ten times. The read comes to an end 3 residues before the CDR3 does, leaving the germline J gene to fill in the end. This chain links TRBV20-1 with TRBJ2-7; 9 bases are shared with TRBD1. The trim removed 2 bases at V and 4 bases at J, leaving 3 bases unmatched. The CDR3 spans 13 residues. Germline V gives CDR1 DFQATT, CDR2 SNEGSKA (reference sequence). The chain's CDR3 is CSARSGTGYEQYF. CDR3 bases read: TGCAGTGCTAGATCCGGGACAGGGTACGAG.

In its sample, this clone was seen many times. The same CDR3 can be traced to other DNA sequences in this sample. The CDR3 loop reads CASSGNTGSTDTQYF. Incomplete CDR3 DNA: TGTGCCAGCTCAGGAAACACGGGTAGCACAGATACG. V gene TRBV18 combines with J gene TRBJ2-3; D gene uncertain. The read ends 3 residues shy of where the CDR3 ends; the end is completed using the germline J gene. CDR1 and CDR2 from the germline V gene are KGHSH and LQKENI. V lost 5 bases and J 0 bases, leaving 12 bases between the germline ends. CDR3 length: 15 residues. The full variable domain, with the rest looked up from reference TRBV18 and TRBJ2-3, is NAGVMQNPRHLVRRRGQEARLRCSPMKGHSHVYWYRQLPEEGLKFMVYLQKENIIDESGMPKERFSAEFPKEGPSILRIQQVVRGDSAAYFCASSGNTGSTDTQYFGPGTRLTVL.

In its sample, this clone is medium-sized. With the read ending 3 residues before the CDR3 end, the germline J gene is used to fill in that end. The V call is TRBV7-9, the J call TRBJ1-1; maybe TRBD1 (6 bases). V lost 6 bases, J lost 0 bases, and 14 bases lay in between. The CDR3 consists of 15 residues. Germline lookup yields CDR1 SEHNR and CDR2 FQNEAQ (reference sequence). The CDR3 is CASRRATGLNTEAFF. The sequenced part of the CDR3 DNA is TGTGCCAGCAGACGAGCGACAGGCCTGAACACTGAA. Drawing the rest from reference TRBV7-9 and TRBJ1-1, the complete variable domain is DTGVSQNPRHKITKRGQNVTFRCDPISEHNRLYWYRQTLGQGPEFLTYFQNEAQLEKSRLLSDRFSAERPKGSFSTLEIQRTEQGDSAMYLCASRRATGLNTEAFFGQGTRLTVV.

This clone has at least ten counts. The sequence runs out 3 residues before the end of the CDR3; the remainder is reconstructed from the germline J gene. The V call is TRBV18, the J call TRBJ2-5; 7 bases fit TRBD1. Germline V CDR1 and CDR2: KGHSH, LQKENI. The CDR3 spans 14 residues. The trim removed 6 bases at V and 5 bases at J, leaving 9 bases unmatched. The CDR3 loop is CASSDQGVVETQYF. Incomplete CDR3 DNA: TGTGCCAGCTCGGACCAGGGGGTCGTGGAGACC. The variable domain in full, completed from reference TRBV18 and TRBJ2-5, reads NAGVMQNPRHLVRRRGQEARLRCSPMKGHSHVYWYRQLPEEGLKFMVYLQKENIIDESGMPKERFSAEFPKEGPSILRIQQVVRGDSAAYFCASSDQGVVETQYFGPGTRLLVL.

This clone occurred many times. From the germline J gene comes the end of the CDR3, since the read stops 3 residues before it. The chain has TRBV7-9 and TRBJ1-1, with D perhaps TRBD1 (6 bases). Deletions cut 10 bases from V and 2 bases from J, with 20 bases between. The CDR3 contains 15 residues. Germline loops: CDR1 SEHNR, CDR2 FQNEAQ (reference sequence). The covered CDR3 bases are TGTGCCACCCGAGGGACCGGGACACGTAACACTGAA. It yields the protein CATRGTGTRNTE. The CDR3 reads in full as CATRGTGTRNTEAFF.

This clone was found many times. The observed sequence ends 3 residues before the CDR3 terminus, with the missing tail filled in from the germline J gene. The chain recombines TRBV19 with TRBJ1-5, with D maybe TRBD1 (6 bases). Per the germline V gene, CDR1 is LNHDA and CDR2 is SQIVND (reference sequence). Trimming removed 6 bases from V and 0 bases from J, with 12 bases in between. The CDR3 runs to 15 residues. CDR3 sequence: CASSLRQDSNQPQHF. The CDR3 DNA, read in part, is TGTGCCAGTAGCCTACGACAGGATAGCAATCAGCCC.

In its sample, this clone ranks as medium-sized. The read gets to within 3 residues of the CDR3 end, and the germline J gene fills in the rest. The V call is TRBV5-1, the J call TRBJ2-7; TRBD2 matches 7 bases. The CDR3 covers 16 residues. In germline, CDR1 is SGHRS, CDR2 YFSETQ. Losses at the gene ends were 0 bases for V and 0 bases for J; bases not matched to a gene: 6. The CDR3: CASSLAPSGSSYEQYF. CDR3 bases read: TGCGCCAGCAGCTTGGCCCCTAGCGGTAGCTCCTACGAG.

This clone has a count of ten or more. The read ends 3 residues early relative to the CDR3; the germline J gene fills the gap. This chain uses TRBV30 with TRBJ1-4, with a possible D match to TRBD1 (5 bases). V lost 1 base, J lost 5 bases, and 14 bases lay in between. Germline values: CDR1 GTSNPN, CDR2 SVGIG (reference sequence). The CDR3 runs to 15 residues. The chain's CDR3 is CAWSGGRGENEKLFF. The sequenced part of the CDR3 DNA is TGTGCCTGGAGTGGCGGCCGGGGGGAGAATGAAAAA.

This clone was found many times. The read stops 3 residues short of the end of the CDR3; the missing end is completed from the germline J gene. The gene calls are TRBV18 and TRBJ2-1, with D possibly being TRBD2 (5 bases). CDR1 is KGHSH, CDR2 LQKENI, per germline. V lost 5 bases and J 8 bases, leaving 13 bases between the germline ends. The CDR3 contains 13 residues. The CDR3 loop is CASSAGSVDEQFF. The CDR3 bases that were read are TGTGCCAGCTCAGCGGGTAGCGTGGATGAG.

Many counts were recorded for this clone. Read coverage stops 3 residues before the CDR3 terminus; the germline J gene supplies the remainder. This rearrangement joins TRBV20-1 to TRBJ1-1; maybe TRBD1 (5 bases). This CDR3 contains 15 residues. Trimming stripped 0 bases from V and 4 bases from J, with 15 bases between. From germline, CDR1 is DFQATT and CDR2 SNEGSKA (reference sequence). The covered CDR3 bases are TGCAGTGCTAGAGATTTTGAGGGGTTGAGCACTGAA. It specifies CSARDFEGLSTE. The CDR3 reads in full as CSARDFEGLSTEAFF.

This clone was detected many times. The CDR3 goes on 3 residues after the read ends, and that part is filled in from the germline J gene. The rearrangement links TRBV5-1 to TRBJ2-4; TRBD1 aligns across 9 bases. Per the germline V gene, CDR1 is SGHRS and CDR2 is YFSETQ. With 0 bases clipped from V and 5 bases from J, the junction kept 9 bases outside the gene matches. The CDR3 length is 17 residues. The sequenced part of the CDR3 DNA is TGCGCCAGCAGCTTGGTGGGCGGACAGGGGTTCCAAAACATT. Protein: CASSLVGGQGFQNI. From start to end, the CDR3 is CASSLVGGQGFQNIQYF. The full variable domain, its missing parts supplied by reference TRBV5-1 and TRBJ2-4, is KAGVTQTPRYLIKTRGQQVTLSCSPISGHRSVSWYQQTPGQGLQFLFEYFSETQRNKGNFPGRFSGRQFSNSRSEMNVSTLELGDSALYLCASSLVGGQGFQNIQYFGAGTRLSVL.